The 11 T cell receptor beta chains below all came from one sample that was sequenced in a study of blood T cell repertoires in COVID-19. Data came from immunoSEQ multiplex PCR; TCRdb stores just in-frame clones and leaves some out. The sample has 85,000 to 130,000 clones; 82% are singletons. What was sequenced was peripheral blood. These receptor sequences come from a man between 60 and 75 years old with acute or convalescent COVID-19.

The rearrangement uses TRBV11-2 and TRBJ2-5; the D gene is possibly TRBD2 (6 bases). The CDR3 has 16 amino acids. Looked up from germline, CDR1 is SGHAT and CDR2 is FQNNGV. The V gene lost 5 bases and the J gene lost 4 bases, with 20 bases spanning the gap. DNA for the CDR3: TGTGCCAGCAGCCCGGGGGTAGGTGCGGGTATAGAGACCCAGTACTTC. This translates into CASSPGVGAGIETQYF.

The CDR3 sequence is CASSFPGQGAYNEQFF. The DNA of the CDR3 is TGTGCCAGCAGTTTTCCGGGACAGGGGGCATACAATGAGCAGTTCTTC. The chain has TRBV27 and TRBJ2-1; TRBD1 matches 12 bases. Germline V gene data show CDR1 as MNHEY and CDR2 as SMNVEV (reference sequence). There are 16 residues in the CDR3. With V trimmed by 3 bases and J by 4 bases, 4 bases remained unmatched.

J is TRBJ2-5 and V is TRBV7-9; 7 nucleotides align to TRBD1. The CDR3 has 14 residues. V was pared by 5 bases and J by 6 bases, with 9 bases of the junction left unmatched. Germline V CDR1 and CDR2: SEHNR, FQNEAQ (reference sequence). The CDR3 loop reads CASSPQGFGQTQYF. CDR3 DNA sequence: TGTGCCAGCAGCCCACAGGGGTTTGGACAGACCCAGTACTTC.

In its sample, this clone was seen a few times. This chain links TRBV24-1 with TRBJ1-2; the match to TRBD1 covers 7 bases. This CDR3 contains 14 residues. The germline gives CDR1 KGHDR, CDR2 SFDVKD. The J segment lost 3 bases and the V segment lost 3 bases, leaving 3 bases of the junction unmatched. In nucleotides, the CDR3 is TGTGCCACCAGTGATGTCGGGACAGACTATGGCTACACCTTC. Amino acids: CATSDVGTDYGYTF.

The rearrangement joins TRBV18 to TRBJ1-6, with a weak D call TRBD1 (6 bases). This CDR3 contains 15 residues. V dropped 5 bases and J dropped 7 bases, with 15 bases sitting between them. CDR1 and CDR2 (germline): KGHSH, LQKENI. CDR3 sequence (DNA): TGTGCCAGCTCATTGGCCCAGGGGCAAAATTCACCCCTCCACTTT. Its translation: CASSLAQGQNSPLHF.

The V gene is TRBV6-6, the J gene TRBJ1-5, with D maybe TRBD1 (6 bases). Germline CDR1 and CDR2: MNHNY and SVGAGI (reference sequence). The V end lost 5 bases, the J end lost 7 bases, and 15 bases lay between the germline ends. CDR3 length: 14 residues. Written as DNA, the CDR3 is TGTGCCAGCAGTCAGACAGGAACCTACCAGCCCCAGCATTTT. Its translation: CASSQTGTYQPQHF.

The CDR3 bases are TGCGCCAGCAGCTTGGGACAGAACTCCTACAATGAGCAGTTCTTC. Its protein product is CASSLGQNSYNEQFF. The chain joins TRBV5-1 to TRBJ2-1; TRBD1 is a possible D gene (5 bases). Trimming cost V 0 bases and J 0 bases, with 7 bases left between them. This CDR3 is 15 amino acids long. Germline V gene data show CDR1 as SGHRS and CDR2 as YFSETQ.

The CDR3 here is CASSFTGYEQYF. The CDR3 bases are TGTGCCAGCAGCTTTACAGGCTACGAGCAGTACTTC. The chain employs TRBV3-1 (or the pseudogene TRBV3-2) and TRBJ2-7, with D tentatively TRBD1 (5 bases). The CDR3 has 12 amino acids. Deletions cut 5 bases from V and 3 bases from J, with 8 bases between. Germline CDR1 reads LGHDT; CDR2 reads YNNKEL (reference sequence).

The genes are TRBV5-6 and TRBJ1-4, with 9 bases identical to TRBD1. Germline loops: CDR1 SGHDT, CDR2 YYEEEE. The ends lost 0 bases at V and 2 bases at J; junction bases unmatched: 2. This CDR3 comprises 16 residues. CDR3 nucleotides: TGTGCCAGCAGCTTGGCCGGGACAGGGACTAATGAAAAACTGTTTTTT. Translation gives CASSLAGTGTNEKLFF. Filled out from reference TRBV5-6 and TRBJ1-4, the complete variable domain reads DAGVTQSPTHLIKTRGQQVTLRCSPKSGHDTVSWYQQALGQGPQFIFQYYEEEERQRGNFPDRFSGHQFPNYSSELNVNALLLGDSALYLCASSLAGTGTNEKLFFGSGTQLSVL.

This clone appeared a few times. J is TRBJ2-7 and V is TRBV11-1; 9 nucleotides align to TRBD1. This CDR3 region has 14 residues. With 3 bases clipped from V and 1 base from J, the junction kept 1 base outside the gene matches. Germline CDR1 and CDR2: SGHAT and FQDESV (reference sequence). Here the CDR3 reads CASSLDRGSYEQYF. The CDR3 DNA is TGTGCCAGCAGCTTGGACAGGGGATCCTACGAGCAGTACTTC.

In nucleotides, the CDR3 is TGTGCCAGGAGACTAGCGTCTAACAATGAGCAGTTCTTC. It encodes CARRLASNNEQFF. The V and J genes are TRBV2 and TRBJ2-1; 8 bases align to TRBD2. Germline trimming cut 9 bases from V and 5 bases from J; bases unmatched to any gene: 6. The germline V gene has CDR1 SNHLY and CDR2 FYNNEI. This CDR3 is 13 amino acids long.